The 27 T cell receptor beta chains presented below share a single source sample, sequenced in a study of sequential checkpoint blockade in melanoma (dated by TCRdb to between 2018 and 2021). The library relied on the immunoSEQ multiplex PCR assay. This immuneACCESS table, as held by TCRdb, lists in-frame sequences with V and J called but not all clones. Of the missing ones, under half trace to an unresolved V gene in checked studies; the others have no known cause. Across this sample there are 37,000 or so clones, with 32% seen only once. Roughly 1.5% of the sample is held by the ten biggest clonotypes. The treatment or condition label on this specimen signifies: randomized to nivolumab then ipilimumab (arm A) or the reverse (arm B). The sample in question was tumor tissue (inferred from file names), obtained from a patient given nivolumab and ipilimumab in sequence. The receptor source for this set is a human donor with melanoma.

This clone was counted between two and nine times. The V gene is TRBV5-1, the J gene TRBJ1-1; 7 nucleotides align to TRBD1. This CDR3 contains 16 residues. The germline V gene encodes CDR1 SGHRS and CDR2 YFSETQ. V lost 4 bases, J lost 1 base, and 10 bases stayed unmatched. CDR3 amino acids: CASSKTTGTENTEAFF. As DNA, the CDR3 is TGCGCCAGCAGCAAAACAACCGGGACAGAGAACACTGAAGCTTTCTTT.

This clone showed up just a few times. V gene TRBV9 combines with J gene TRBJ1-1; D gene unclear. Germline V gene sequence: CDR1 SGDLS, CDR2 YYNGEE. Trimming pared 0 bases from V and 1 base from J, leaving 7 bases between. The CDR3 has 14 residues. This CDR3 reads CASSVGYPNTEAFF. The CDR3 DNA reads TGTGCCAGCAGCGTAGGTTACCCGAACACTGAAGCTTTCTTT. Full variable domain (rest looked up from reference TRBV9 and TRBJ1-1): DSGVTQTPKHLITATGQRVTLRCSPRSGDLSVYWYQQSLDQGLQFLIQYYNGEERAKGNILERFSAQQFPDLHSELNLSSLELGDSALYFCASSVGYPNTEAFFGQGTRLTVV.

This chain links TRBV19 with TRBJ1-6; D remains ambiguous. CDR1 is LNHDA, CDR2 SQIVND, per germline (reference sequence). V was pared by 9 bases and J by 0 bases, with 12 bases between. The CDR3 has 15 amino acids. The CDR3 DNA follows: TGTGCCAGCACACAAATGAGCTCCTATAATTCACCCCTCCACTTT. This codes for CASTQMSSYNSPLHF.

The CDR3 DNA sequence: TGTGCCAGCAGTGCCGAGGGACCTTATAGCAATCAGCCCCAGCATTTT. Protein sequence: CASSAEGPYSNQPQHF. The V and J genes are TRBV6-8 and TRBJ1-5; a weak D match, TRBD1 (5 bases). CDR3 length: 16 residues. Germline lookup yields CDR1 MNHGY and CDR2 SAAAGT. Trimming pared 5 bases from V and 0 bases from J, leaving 14 bases between.

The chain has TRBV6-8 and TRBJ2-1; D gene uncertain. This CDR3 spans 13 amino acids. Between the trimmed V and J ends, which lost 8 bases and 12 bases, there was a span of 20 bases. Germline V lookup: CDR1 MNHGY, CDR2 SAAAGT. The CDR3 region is CASRPSVTIGQFF. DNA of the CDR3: TGTGCCAGCCGCCCCTCCGTTACAATCGGGCAGTTCTTC.

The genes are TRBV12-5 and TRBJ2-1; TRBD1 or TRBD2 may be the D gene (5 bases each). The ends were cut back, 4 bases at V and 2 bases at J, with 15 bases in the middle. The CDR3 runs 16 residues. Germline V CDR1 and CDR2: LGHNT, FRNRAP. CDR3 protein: CASGSGQPRPYNEQFF. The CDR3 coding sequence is TGTGCTAGTGGTTCGGGGCAGCCACGTCCCTACAATGAGCAGTTCTTC.

The CDR3 is CASSGWTGPNYGYTF. The CDR3 DNA reads TGTGCCAGCAGCGGATGGACAGGGCCGAACTATGGCTACACCTTC. The rearrangement uses TRBV14 and TRBJ1-2, with 8 bases identical to TRBD1. Unmatched junction bases numbered 7, after V lost 5 bases and J lost 2 bases. Germline V gene sequence: CDR1 SGHDN, CDR2 FVKESK. The CDR3 runs 15 residues.

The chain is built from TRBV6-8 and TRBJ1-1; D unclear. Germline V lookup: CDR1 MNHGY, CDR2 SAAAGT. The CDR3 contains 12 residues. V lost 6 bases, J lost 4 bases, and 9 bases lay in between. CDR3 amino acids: CASSPQSTEAFF. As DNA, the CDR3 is TGTGCCAGCAGCCCCCAGAGCACTGAAGCTTTCTTT.

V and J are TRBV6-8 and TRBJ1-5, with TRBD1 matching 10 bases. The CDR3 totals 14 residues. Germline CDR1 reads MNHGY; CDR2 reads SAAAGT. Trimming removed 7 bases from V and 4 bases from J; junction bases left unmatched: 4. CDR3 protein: CASTRTGGNQPQHF. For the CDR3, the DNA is TGTGCCAGCACCCGGACAGGGGGAAATCAGCCCCAGCATTTT.

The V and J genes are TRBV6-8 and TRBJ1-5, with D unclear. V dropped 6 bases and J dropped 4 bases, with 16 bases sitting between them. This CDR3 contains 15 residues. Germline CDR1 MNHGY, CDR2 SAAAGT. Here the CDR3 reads CASSPMGRANQPQHF. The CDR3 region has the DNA TGTGCCAGCAGCCCTATGGGCAGAGCTAATCAGCCCCAGCATTTT.

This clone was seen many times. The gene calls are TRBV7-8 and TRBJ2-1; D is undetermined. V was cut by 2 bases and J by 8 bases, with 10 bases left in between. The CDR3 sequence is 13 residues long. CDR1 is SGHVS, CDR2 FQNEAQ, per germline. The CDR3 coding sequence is TGTGCCAGCAGCTTATGGGTGGTCCATGAGCAGTTCTTC. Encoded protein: CASSLWVVHEQFF.

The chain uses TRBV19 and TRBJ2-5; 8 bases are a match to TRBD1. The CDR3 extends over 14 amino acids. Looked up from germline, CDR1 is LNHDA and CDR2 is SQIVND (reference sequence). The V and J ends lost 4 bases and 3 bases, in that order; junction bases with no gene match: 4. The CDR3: CASSTKQGEETQYF. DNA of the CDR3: TGTGCCAGTAGTACTAAACAGGGGGAAGAGACCCAGTACTTC. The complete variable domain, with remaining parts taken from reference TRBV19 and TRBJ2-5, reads DGGITQSPKYLFRKEGQNVTLSCEQNLNHDAMYWYRQDPGQGLRLIYYSQIVNDFQKGDIAEGYSVSREKKESFPLTVTSAQKNPTAFYLCASSTKQGEETQYFGPGTRLLVL.

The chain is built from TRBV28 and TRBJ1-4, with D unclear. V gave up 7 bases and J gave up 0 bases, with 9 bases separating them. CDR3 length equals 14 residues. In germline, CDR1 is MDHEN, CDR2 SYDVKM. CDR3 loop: CASTSRATNEKLFF. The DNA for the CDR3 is TGTGCCAGCACCTCCCGCGCAACTAATGAAAAACTGTTTTTT.

DNA of the CDR3: TGTGCCAGCAGTGACTCGCGGGACAGGGGTAGGGATTATGTGAACGTCCTTTATTGGGGAGCTTTCTTT. This sequence encodes CASSDSRDRGRDYVNVLYWGAFF. The V call is TRBV6-4, the J call TRBJ1-1; 10 bases match TRBD1. The J segment lost 10 bases and the V segment lost 0 bases, leaving 32 bases of the junction unmatched. The CDR3 consists of 23 residues. Per germline, CDR1 MRHNA and CDR2 SNTAGT.

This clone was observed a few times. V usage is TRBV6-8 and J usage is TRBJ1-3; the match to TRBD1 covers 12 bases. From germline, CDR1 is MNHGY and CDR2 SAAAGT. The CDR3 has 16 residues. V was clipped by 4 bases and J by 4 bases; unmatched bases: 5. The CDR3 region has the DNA TGTGCCAGCAGTTCATCCGGGACAGGGGGCGGAAACACCATATATTTT. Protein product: CASSSSGTGGGNTIYF.

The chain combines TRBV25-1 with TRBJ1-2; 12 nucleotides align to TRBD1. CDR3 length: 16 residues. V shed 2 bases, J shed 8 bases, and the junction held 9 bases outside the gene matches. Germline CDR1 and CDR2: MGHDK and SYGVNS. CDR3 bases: TGTGCCAGCAGTGAAATCGGGACAGGGGGCGCGAGGGGCTACACCTTC. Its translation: CASSEIGTGGARGYTF.

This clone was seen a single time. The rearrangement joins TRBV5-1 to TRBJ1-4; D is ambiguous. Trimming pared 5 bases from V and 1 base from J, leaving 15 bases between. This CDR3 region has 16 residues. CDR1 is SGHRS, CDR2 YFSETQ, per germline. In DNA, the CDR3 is TGCGCCAGCAGTCGTGACATCTCTCTAACTAATGAAAAACTGTTTTTT. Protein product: CASSRDISLTNEKLFF.

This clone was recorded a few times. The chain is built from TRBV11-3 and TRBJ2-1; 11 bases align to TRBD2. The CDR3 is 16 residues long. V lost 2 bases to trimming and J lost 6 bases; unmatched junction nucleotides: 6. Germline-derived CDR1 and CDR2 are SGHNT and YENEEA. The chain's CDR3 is CASSLLAGGFANEQFF. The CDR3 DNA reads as TGTGCCAGCAGCTTACTAGCGGGAGGATTCGCCAATGAGCAGTTCTTC.

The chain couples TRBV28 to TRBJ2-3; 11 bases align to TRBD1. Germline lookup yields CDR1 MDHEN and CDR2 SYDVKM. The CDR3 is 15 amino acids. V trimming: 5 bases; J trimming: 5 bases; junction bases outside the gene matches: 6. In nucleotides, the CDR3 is TGTGCCAGCAGTGGGACAGGGGGGACTGGAGATACGCAGTATTTT. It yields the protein CASSGTGGTGDTQYF.

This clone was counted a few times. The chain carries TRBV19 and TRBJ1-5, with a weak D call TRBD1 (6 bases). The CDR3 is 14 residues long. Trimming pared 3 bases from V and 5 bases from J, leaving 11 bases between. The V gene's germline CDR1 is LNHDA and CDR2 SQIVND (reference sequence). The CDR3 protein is CASSIGGAHQPQHF. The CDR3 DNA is TGTGCCAGTAGTATTGGGGGGGCACATCAGCCCCAGCATTTT.

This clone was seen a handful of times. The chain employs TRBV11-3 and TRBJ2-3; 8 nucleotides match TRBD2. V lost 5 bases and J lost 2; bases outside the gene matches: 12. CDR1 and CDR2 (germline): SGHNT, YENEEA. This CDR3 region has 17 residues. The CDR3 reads CASSPGVAGTYTDTQYF. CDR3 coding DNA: TGTGCCAGCAGCCCCGGGGTAGCGGGGACGTACACAGATACGCAGTATTTT.

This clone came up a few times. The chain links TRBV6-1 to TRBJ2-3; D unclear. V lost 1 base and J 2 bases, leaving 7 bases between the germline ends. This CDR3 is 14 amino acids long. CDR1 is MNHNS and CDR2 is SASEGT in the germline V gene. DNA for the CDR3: TGTGCCAGCAGTGAAGACAGTATCACAGATACGCAGTATTTT. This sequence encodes CASSEDSITDTQYF.

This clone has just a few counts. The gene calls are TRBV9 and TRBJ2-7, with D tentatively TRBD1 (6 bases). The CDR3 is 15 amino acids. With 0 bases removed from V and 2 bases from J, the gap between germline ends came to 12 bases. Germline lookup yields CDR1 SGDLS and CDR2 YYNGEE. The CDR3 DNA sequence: TGTGCCAGCAGCGTAGGTCAGGGGTATGCCTACGAGCAGTACTTC. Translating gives CASSVGQGYAYEQYF.

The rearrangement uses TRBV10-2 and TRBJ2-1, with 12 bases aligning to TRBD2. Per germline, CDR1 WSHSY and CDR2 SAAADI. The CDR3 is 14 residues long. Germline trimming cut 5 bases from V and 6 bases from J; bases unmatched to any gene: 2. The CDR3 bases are TGCGCCAGCAGTAGACTAGCGGGGGCCAATGAGCAGTTCTTC. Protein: CASSRLAGANEQFF.

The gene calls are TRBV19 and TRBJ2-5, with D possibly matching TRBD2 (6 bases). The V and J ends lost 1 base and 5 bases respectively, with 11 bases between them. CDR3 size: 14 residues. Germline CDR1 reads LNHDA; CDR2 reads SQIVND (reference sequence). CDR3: CASSIVGSGETQYF. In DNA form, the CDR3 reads TGTGCCAGTAGTATAGTCGGGAGCGGGGAGACCCAGTACTTC.

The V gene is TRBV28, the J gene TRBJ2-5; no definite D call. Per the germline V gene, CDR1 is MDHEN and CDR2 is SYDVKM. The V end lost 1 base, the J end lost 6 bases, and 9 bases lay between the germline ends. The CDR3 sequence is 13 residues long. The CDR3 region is CASSLSPTQTQYF. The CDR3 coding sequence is TGTGCCAGCAGTTTATCCCCGACCCAGACCCAGTACTTC.

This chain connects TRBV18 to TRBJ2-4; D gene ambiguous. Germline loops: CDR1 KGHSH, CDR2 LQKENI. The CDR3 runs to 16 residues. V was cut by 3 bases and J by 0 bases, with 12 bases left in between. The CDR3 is CASSPTQGLAKNIQYF. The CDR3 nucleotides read TGTGCCAGCTCACCCACTCAAGGGCTAGCCAAAAACATTCAGTACTTC. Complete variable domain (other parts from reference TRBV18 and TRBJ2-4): NAGVMQNPRHLVRRRGQEARLRCSPMKGHSHVYWYRQLPEEGLKFMVYLQKENIIDESGMPKERFSAEFPKEGPSILRIQQVVRGDSAAYFCASSPTQGLAKNIQYFGAGTRLSVL.